Below are 4 T cell receptor beta chains sequenced from a single sample in a study of CD8 T cell repertoires and HIV-1 epitope variants. The antigens for these receptors are not known. Some clones are missing from TCRdb's copy, which holds only in-frame ones; the method was immunoSEQ multiplex PCR. The repertoire holds 2,500 to 3,000 clones, roughly 66% seen once, with roughly 40% in the top ten. Source material: cultured CD8+ T cells derived from PBMCs. The receptors stem from a male donor with HIV.

The CDR3 DNA reads as TGTGCCAGCAGTGAAGGTACTAGCAGGGGGTTCTTC. Residues: CASSEGTSRGFF. J is TRBJ2-1 and V is TRBV6-1; D is possibly TRBD1 or TRBD2 (6 bases each). Trimming cost V 1 base and J 15 bases, with 13 bases left between them. The CDR3 has 12 amino acids. CDR1 MNHNS and CDR2 SASEGT come from the germline V gene.

Only one count was recorded for this clone. This chain connects TRBV7-6 to TRBJ1-1; 7 bases are shared with TRBD1. Losses at the gene ends were 5 bases for V and 0 bases for J; bases not matched to a gene: 9. This CDR3 region has 16 residues. Looked up from germline, CDR1 is SGHVS and CDR2 is FNYEAQ. The CDR3 region is CASSTGTARMNTEAFF. In DNA form, the CDR3 reads TGTGCCAGCAGCACGGGGACAGCTAGGATGAACACTGAAGCTTTCTTT.

The chain couples TRBV28 to TRBJ2-7, with D perhaps TRBD1 (5 bases). Germline V gene sequence: CDR1 MDHEN, CDR2 SYDVKM. The length of the CDR3 is 13 residues. Trimming pared 6 bases from V and 5 bases from J, leaving 14 bases between. The CDR3: CASRKGLIDEQYF. The DNA for the CDR3 is TGTGCCAGCAGGAAGGGGCTAATAGACGAGCAGTACTTC.

This clone has just a few counts. The J gene is TRBJ2-1, the V gene TRBV7-9; TRBD2 might be the D (6 bases). Germline loops: CDR1 SEHNR, CDR2 FQNEAQ (reference sequence). CDR3 size: 15 residues. V lost 8 bases and J 4 bases, leaving 18 bases between the germline ends. The CDR3 loop is CASLPTGLQYNEQFF. The CDR3 coding sequence is TGTGCCAGCTTGCCAACGGGACTCCAATACAATGAGCAGTTCTTC. Looking up the rest from reference TRBV7-9 and TRBJ2-1 gives the full variable domain: DTGVSQNPRHKITKRGQNVTFRCDPISEHNRLYWYRQTLGQGPEFLTYFQNEAQLEKSRLLSDRFSAERPKGSFSTLEIQRTEQGDSAMYLCASLPTGLQYNEQFFGPGTRLTVL.